The clone carrying this TCR beta chain was picked up one time. The target antigen is unknown. The data derive from a study of graft-versus-host responses after intestinal transplantation. Study background: Once they had received anti-thymocyte globulin induction, all recipients took tacrolimus and steroids for about 3 years.

Clones were read by immunoSEQ multiplex PCR, and TCRdb kept only the in-frame ones, dropping some. The sample lists tens of thousands of clones, 90% to 95% seen once, with 0.49% in the top ten. This CDR3 is built from 12 residues. Trimming cost V 7 bases and J 3 bases, with 9 bases left between them. The germline V gene has CDR1 MNHNS and CDR2 SASEGT. Whole-study results and caveats: Graft-donor T cell macrochimerism coincided with high graft-versus-host to host-versus-graft clonal ratios in allografts. Researchers found peak circulating GvH clone levels linked to early post-transplant HvG declines. GvH clones detected in recipient marrow included some appearing first in ileum or blood.

The V and J genes are TRBV6-1 and TRBJ1-1, with D unresolved. The source material was unstimulated CD8+ T cells sorted from spleen or lymph node cells, sampled before intestinal transplant. The sequence was collected from a human donor who received an intestinal transplant. CDR3 amino acids: CASIMAHTEAFF. The CDR3 DNA reads TGTGCCAGCATAATGGCTCACACTGAAGCTTTCTTT.